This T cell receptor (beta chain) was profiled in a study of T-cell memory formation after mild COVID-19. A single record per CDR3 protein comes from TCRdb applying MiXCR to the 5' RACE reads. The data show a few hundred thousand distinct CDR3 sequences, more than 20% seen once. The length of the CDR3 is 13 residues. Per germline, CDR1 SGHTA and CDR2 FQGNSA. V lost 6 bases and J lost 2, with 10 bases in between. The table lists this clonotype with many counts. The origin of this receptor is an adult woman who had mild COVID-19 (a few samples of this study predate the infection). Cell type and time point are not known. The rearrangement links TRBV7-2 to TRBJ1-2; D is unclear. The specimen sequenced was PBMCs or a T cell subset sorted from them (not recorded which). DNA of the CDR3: TGTGCCAGCAGGGGTCCGTCCAACTATGGCTACACCTTC. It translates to CASRGPSNYGYTF.